Included here is one T cell receptor (beta chain) sequence, with context. The sample is drawn from a study of blood T cell repertoires in COVID-19. Overall study: Sites in the United States, Italy and Spain provided acute and convalescent COVID-19 samples. From T cells, B-cell-depleted T cells, or PBMCs came the material, which was cDNA or gDNA.

While infection was still active, Seattle patients were enrolled and then followed longitudinally. CDR1 is MNHEY, CDR2 SVGAGI, per germline. Germline trimming cut 6 bases from V and 1 base from J; bases unmatched to any gene: 5. The CDR3 covers 14 residues. Study processing details: The authors estimated nucleated cell counts from reference gene primer amplification. TCRdb keeps only in-frame clones here, not all; method: immunoSEQ multiplex PCR. The V and J calls and clone size are taken from that table; D and trimming were inferred from the DNA. Among about 440,000 clones listed, approximately 88% were seen once.

The sequencing sample was made of peripheral blood. This TCR was sampled from a woman between 50 and 59 years old with COVID-19, enrolled during active disease. The V gene is TRBV6-5, the J gene TRBJ1-1, with 7 bases lining up with TRBD1. In DNA, the CDR3 is TGTGCCAGCAGCACAAACAGGGGGAACACTGAAGCTTTCTTT. Its translation is CASSTNRGNTEAFF.